The text below deals with one TCR beta chain. The germline CDR1 and CDR2 sequences are SGHAT and FQNNGV. The CDR3 consists of 16 residues. V dropped 5 bases and J dropped 3; count of bases not matched to a gene: 11. This table comes from immunoSEQ multiplex PCR, and its TCRdb copy is limited to in-frame clones, with some not included. The table has about 110,000 clones, more than 70% seen once. The sample is drawn from a study of OX40 agonist ivuxolimab in advanced cancers. Across the whole study: Participants, 70% to 90% male, averaged about 56 years of age, ranging from about 23 to 80.

The TCR sequence derives from an adult with an advanced solid tumor such as melanoma, head and neck, liver or kidney cancer. J is TRBJ1-1 and V is TRBV11-2; 8 bases are a match to TRBD1. Sequenced material: CD4+ or CD8+ T cells sorted from blood, taken in a trial of the OX40 agonist ivuxolimab. The CDR3 nucleotides are TGTGCCAGCAGCCGAAATGAGAGACAGGGGTACACTGAAGCTTTCTTT. This gives the protein CASSRNERQGYTEAFF.